This T cell receptor beta chain was observed in a study of blood T cell repertoires in COVID-19 (TCRdb year 2020). Background on the whole study: The collaborator samples originated in the United States, Italy and Spain and spanned the acute and convalescent phases of COVID-19. The prospective study material was composed of cDNA or gDNA derived from T cells, B-cell-depleted T cells, or PBMCs. The dataset comprised deeply sampled blood TCRbeta repertoires from subjects exposed to, actively infected with, or recovered from COVID-19. The repertoires were released in a freely available public database intended as a resource for research on the immune response to SARS-CoV-2. The samples were drawn from the first 160 participants of the ongoing ImmuneRACE study and from over a thousand subjects provided by 6 global collaborators. A de-identified subject ID, COVID-19 status, age in years and sex were almost always included in the sample metadata. Where available, HLA class I and class II types were taken from metadata supplied by the sample provider and were not determined by assay-based typing.

What the study reported, not specific to this receptor: The amount of clinical and demographic metadata varied by source and participant and was provided uncurated.

A word on this clone: No antigen is known for it. The record has no base qualities; no much larger clone is one base away.

The immunoSEQ Assay, a bias-controlled multiplex PCR, was used to amplify TCRbeta CDR3 regions from genomic DNA. The published analysis was carried out like this. Within the assay, amplification of reference gene primers was used to estimate how many nucleated cells each sample contained. To quantify the absolute abundance of each unique TCRbeta CDR3 rearrangement, sequence reads were collapsed and filtered. For each sample, productive Simpson clonality was calculated as the square root of Simpson's diversity index across productive rearrangements. In its TCRdb copy, this immuneACCESS table keeps in-frame sequences only and misses some clones. Where compared with another copy, unresolved V genes explain less than half of these, and the others have no known cause. The V and J calls and the clone size are those of that table, but D and trimming were determined from the DNA. The sample yields 150,000 to 200,000 clones; 70% to 90% were counted once. Jointly, the top ten make up roughly 4.7% of the sample.

Collaborating institutions collected whole blood in K2EDTA tubes following their own protocols. For TCRbeta analysis, collaborators shipped samples as frozen whole blood, isolated PBMCs, or DNA extracted from either of those sample types. Trimming accounts for 4 bases at V and 1 base at J, while the number of junction bases matched to no gene is 6. Including cysteine and phenylalanine, the CDR3 has 15 amino acids. Only CDR3 DNA is held: 45 bases, read in frame from base 1. The germline V gene (reference sequence) yields SGHNT for CDR1 and YYREEE for CDR2. This chain is built from TRBV5-4 and TRBJ2-5, and 8 junction bases match TRBD1. The TCR sequence derives from a human donor in a cohort sampled during active COVID-19. Input material: peripheral blood. The sequenced DNA: TGTGCCAGCAGCCTGGACAGGGCTTTCCAAGAGACCCAGTACTTC. Translated, this is CASSLDRAFQETQYF.